One and the same sample provided the 2 T cell receptor beta chains below, sequenced in a study of T cells in Graves' hyperthyroidism and ophthalmopathy (dated by TCRdb to between 2018 and 2021). The method was multiplex PCR. Data came from an Illumina HiSeq 2000. Amplification of TCR beta CDR3 regions was carried out from RNA transcripts. The TCR CDR3 was subjected to a first round of RT-PCR using the HTBI primer set and the Qiagen OneStep RT-PCR kit. The public reads were reprocessed in TCRdb via fastp at Q25 and MiXCR, keeping in-frame beta chains. One record per CDR3 amino acid sequence lists the most common genes and DNA. This sample comprises about 640,000 distinct CDR3 sequences, around 20% of them detected only once. The ten largest make up roughly a third of the sample. Specimen: blood. These receptors came from a man aged 30 to 45 with Graves' ophthalmopathy.

This clonotype showed up many times. This CDR3 reads CASSGGRGLVEKLFF. The CDR3 bases are TGCGCCAGCAGCGGCGGCAGGGGGCTTGTTGAAAAACTGTTTTTT. The chain links TRBV5-1 to TRBJ1-4; 8 nucleotides agree with TRBD1. Germline loops: CDR1 SGHRS, CDR2 YFSETQ. This CDR3 region has 15 residues. V was pared by 4 bases and J by 7 bases, with 9 bases of the junction left unmatched.

The V gene is TRBV7-2, the J gene TRBJ1-4; TRBD1 might be the D (6 bases). Per the germline V gene, CDR1 is SGHTA and CDR2 is FQGNSA. The CDR3 spans 15 residues. V shed 4 bases and J shed 5 bases, with 14 bases lying between them. CDR3 sequence: CASSSTGTLNEKLFF. The CDR3 DNA reads as TGTGCCAGCAGCTCAACCGGGACACTAAATGAAAAACTGTTTTTT.